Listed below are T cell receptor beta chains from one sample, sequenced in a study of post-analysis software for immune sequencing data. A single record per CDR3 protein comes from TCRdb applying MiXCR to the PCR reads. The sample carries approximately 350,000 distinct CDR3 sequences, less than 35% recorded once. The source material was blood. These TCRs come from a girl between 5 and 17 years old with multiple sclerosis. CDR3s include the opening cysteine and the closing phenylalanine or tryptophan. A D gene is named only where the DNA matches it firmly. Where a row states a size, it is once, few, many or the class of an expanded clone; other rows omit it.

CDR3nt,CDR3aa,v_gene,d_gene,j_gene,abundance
TGTGCCAGCAGAGACAGGATAGGTACGCAGTATTTT,CASRDRIGTQYF,TRBV6-4,NA,TRBJ2-3,few
TGCAGCGTGGAAAGGACCCGGGACATTTGGGCGAGCACAGATACGCAGTATTTT,CSVERTRDIWASTDTQYF,TRBV29-1,NA,TRBJ2-3,NA
TGTGCCAGCTCGTCTAGCCCTGTTTACAATGAGCAGTTCTTC,CASSSSPVYNEQFF,TRBV6-5,NA,TRBJ2-1,NA
TGCAGTGCTTTAGACAAAATGAACACTGAAGCTTTCTTT,CSALDKMNTEAFF,TRBV20-1,NA,TRBJ1-1,NA
TGTGCCATCAACGGGGGACAGAACACTGAAGCTTTCTTT,CAINGGQNTEAFF,TRBV10-3,NA,TRBJ1-1,NA
TGTGCCAGCAGCCAACAGGCTGCCCAACAAGAGACCCAGTACTTC,CASSQQAAQQETQYF,TRBV3-1,NA,TRBJ2-5,few
TGTGCCAGCAGCGTGGGACACCGGAACACCGGGGAGCTGTTTTTT,CASSVGHRNTGELFF,TRBV5-5,NA,TRBJ2-2,NA
TGCAGCGTTTGGACAGGGGGCTGGAGCAATCAGCCCCAGCATTTT,CSVWTGGWSNQPQHF,TRBV29-1,TRBD1,TRBJ1-5,few
TGTGCCAGCCAAAAAGACATTCAGTACTTC,CASQKDIQYF,TRBV6-4,NA,TRBJ2-4,few
TGTGCCAGCAGCCTGACGGACTATGGCTACACCTTC,CASSLTDYGYTF,TRBV12-3/TRBV12-4,NA,TRBJ1-2,few
TGTGCCAACAGTTTTGGGAGGGGAGGACGGGGGGGCTTTGAGACCCAGTACTTC,CANSFGRGGRGGFETQYF,TRBV12-3/TRBV12-4,TRBD2,TRBJ2-5,NA
TGCGCCAGCACCCTATCTGGGGATACGCAGTATTTT,CASTLSGDTQYF,TRBV5-1,NA,TRBJ2-3,few
TGTGCCAGCAGCCAGACCTGGGGGCATGGTGAGCAGTTCTTC,CASSQTWGHGEQFF,TRBV12-3/TRBV12-4,NA,TRBJ2-1,NA
TGTGCCAGCAGCTTAGAACCCGGGGGAGGGGGGACCCAGTACTTC,CASSLEPGGGGTQYF,TRBV7-2,NA,TRBJ2-5,NA
TGTGCCAGCAGCTTGGGAGCCGACGAGGTAGATACGCAGTATTTT,CASSLGADEVDTQYF,TRBV5-6,NA,TRBJ2-3,NA
TGTGCCAGCACCTCCCTCGACGGAGGCCCCCACAATGAGCAGTTCTTC,CASTSLDGGPHNEQFF,TRBV27,NA,TRBJ2-1,NA
TGTGCCAGCAGCCGACAGGGTTTCAATCAGCCCCAGCATTTT,CASSRQGFNQPQHF,TRBV12-3/TRBV12-4,TRBD1,TRBJ1-5,few
TGTGCCAGCAGCTTAGGTCGAGGGGCGGGGGGCTCCTACGAGCAGTACTTC,CASSLGRGAGGSYEQYF,TRBV7-8,TRBD2,TRBJ2-7,few
TGTGCCAGCAGTAGGGGGAACGTAGATCAGCCCCAGCATTTT,CASSRGNVDQPQHF,TRBV27,NA,TRBJ1-5,NA
TGCGCCAGCAGCCACCACCAGGACAACGTAGATACGCAGTATTTT,CASSHHQDNVDTQYF,TRBV4-1,NA,TRBJ2-3,NA
TGTGCCAGCAAATGGGGCGGGAACACTGAAGCTTTCTTT,CASKWGGNTEAFF,TRBV6-5,NA,TRBJ1-1,few
TGTGCCAGCAGCGGTGGACTCGGGGAGACCCAGTACTTC,CASSGGLGETQYF,TRBV7-3,NA,TRBJ2-5,NA
TGTGCCAGTAACATGGGAGGCGGGGGCACTGAAGCTTTCTTT,CASNMGGGGTEAFF,TRBV19,NA,TRBJ1-1,NA
TGCGCCAGCAGCCAAGATGCTGAGAACTATGGCTACACCTTC,CASSQDAENYGYTF,TRBV4-1,NA,TRBJ1-2,NA
TGCGCCAGCAGCTTGTTACAGGGGTCGAACACCGGGGAGCTGTTTTTT,CASSLLQGSNTGELFF,TRBV5-1,TRBD1,TRBJ2-2,few
TGTGCCAGCAGTTTACCGCCGAGCTCCTACAATGAGCAGTTCTTC,CASSLPPSSYNEQFF,TRBV28,NA,TRBJ2-1,NA
TGTGCCAGCAGCTTGGCCCTCCGGGGGACTAGGGTGACAAACACTGAAGCTTTCTTT,CASSLALRGTRVTNTEAFF,TRBV5-5,NA,TRBJ1-1,few
TGTGCCAGCAGTCTAAACGTGGGTAGATTCAACGAGCAGTACTTC,CASSLNVGRFNEQYF,TRBV12-3/TRBV12-4,NA,TRBJ2-7,NA
TGCAGTGCTAGTCCTACAGCGGGGAAAAACATTCAGTACTTC,CSASPTAGKNIQYF,TRBV20-1,TRBD2,TRBJ2-4,NA
TGTGCCAGCAGTTACCATGTACAGTACCAAGAGACCCAGTACTTC,CASSYHVQYQETQYF,TRBV6-5,NA,TRBJ2-5,NA
TGTGCCAGCAGCCCCGAACAGGGCTTCGCCTACAATGAGCAGTTCTTC,CASSPEQGFAYNEQFF,TRBV6-6,NA,TRBJ2-1,NA
TGCGCCAGCAGCCAAGGACAGGGGTACACAGATACGCAGTATTTT,CASSQGQGYTDTQYF,TRBV4-1,TRBD1,TRBJ2-3,few
TGCGCCAGCAGCTTGAGAGGGACAGGGACCTACGAGCAGTACTTC,CASSLRGTGTYEQYF,TRBV5-1,TRBD1,TRBJ2-7,NA
TGTGCCAGCAGGGAGATCGTAGGGCCCACTGAAGCTTTCTTT,CASREIVGPTEAFF,TRBV6-1,NA,TRBJ1-1,once
TGTGCCAGCAGCTTAAGGACTAGCGCTTTCCAAGAGACCCAGTACTTC,CASSLRTSAFQETQYF,TRBV7-2,TRBD2,TRBJ2-5,NA
TGTGCCAGCAGTTACGGCGGCGGGGATAGCGGGGACACAGATACGCAGTATTTT,CASSYGGGDSGDTDTQYF,TRBV6-5,TRBD2,TRBJ2-3,NA
TGTGCCAGCAGCCAAGAGCCCACGACCTACGAGCAGTACTTC,CASSQEPTTYEQYF,TRBV3-1,NA,TRBJ2-7,few
TGCGCCAGCAGCCCCGGGGACAGGAGGGATTCACCCCTCCACTTT,CASSPGDRRDSPLHF,TRBV5-1,TRBD1,TRBJ1-6,NA
TGTGCCAGCAGCTTAACAGGGACAGGGAACCATGAGCAGTTCTTC,CASSLTGTGNHEQFF,TRBV7-3,TRBD1,TRBJ2-1,NA
TGCAGCGCTTCAGGGGGCTGGAACACTGAAGCTTTCTTT,CSASGGWNTEAFF,TRBV29-1,TRBD1,TRBJ1-1,NA